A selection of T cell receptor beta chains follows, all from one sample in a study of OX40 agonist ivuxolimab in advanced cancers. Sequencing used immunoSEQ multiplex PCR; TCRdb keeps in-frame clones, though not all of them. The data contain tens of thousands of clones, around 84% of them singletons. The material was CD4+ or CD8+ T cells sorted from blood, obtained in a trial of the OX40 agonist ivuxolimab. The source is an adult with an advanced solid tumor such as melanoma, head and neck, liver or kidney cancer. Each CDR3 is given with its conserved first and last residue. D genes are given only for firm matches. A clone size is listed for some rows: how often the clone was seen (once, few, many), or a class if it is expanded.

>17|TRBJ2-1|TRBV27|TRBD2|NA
TGTGCCAGCAGCTTTGGGCCCAGCGGGGGGGTGTACAATGAGCAGTTCTTC
CASSFGPSGGVYNEQFF
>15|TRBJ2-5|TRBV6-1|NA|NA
TGTGCCAGCCACCCGGGGACCCAGCCACGCGGTACCCAGTACTTC
CASHPGTQPRGTQYF
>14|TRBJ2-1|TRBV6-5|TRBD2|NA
TGTGCCAGCAGAACCGGGAGGGGGAACAATGAGCAGTTCTTC
CASRTGRGNNEQFF
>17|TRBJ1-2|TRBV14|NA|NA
TGTGCCAGCAGCCAAGAAGGTATCAGCGTCAGGGTGAGGGGCTACACCTTC
CASSQEGISVRVRGYTF
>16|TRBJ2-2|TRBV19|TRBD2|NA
TGTGCCAGCCGCCTGGCGGGGGTGACCGACTCCGGGGAGCTGTTTTTT
CASRLAGVTDSGELFF
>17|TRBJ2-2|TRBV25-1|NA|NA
TGTGCCAGCAGTGCCCATTTAGTGGTGGGGTCCACCGGGGAGCTGTTTTTT
CASSAHLVVGSTGELFF
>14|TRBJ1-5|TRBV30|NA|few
TGTGCCTGGAGTGGAGGGCCTTTAGGGCAGCCCCAGCATTTT
CAWSGGPLGQPQHF
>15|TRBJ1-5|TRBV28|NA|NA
TGTGCCAGCAGTTTATTGGGGACGGGTAATCAGCCCCAGCATTTT
CASSLLGTGNQPQHF
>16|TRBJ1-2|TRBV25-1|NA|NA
TGTGCCAGCAGTGAAGGGTCCCTTCGTGTGTCCTATGGCTACACCTTC
CASSEGSLRVSYGYTF
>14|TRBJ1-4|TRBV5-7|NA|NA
TGTGCCAGCACCTGGAAAGAGCCTAATGAAAAACTGTTTTTT
CASTWKEPNEKLFF
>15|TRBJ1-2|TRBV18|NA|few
TGTGCCAGCTCACGGCCGGAAGGGGCGACCTATGGCTACACCTTC
CASSRPEGATYGYTF
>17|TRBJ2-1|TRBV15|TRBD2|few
TGTGCCACCAGCAGAGGGATTGGCGGGGGACCTAACAATGAGCAGTTCTTC
CATSRGIGGGPNNEQFF
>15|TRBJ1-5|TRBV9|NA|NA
TGTGCCAGCAGCCCCAGGGGAGATAGCAATCAGCCCCAGCATTTT
CASSPRGDSNQPQHF
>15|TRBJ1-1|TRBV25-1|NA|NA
TGTGCCAGCAGTGACCGTCAAATTAGGCACACTGAAGCTTTCTTT
CASSDRQIRHTEAFF
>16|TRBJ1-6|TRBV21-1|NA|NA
TGTGCCAGCAGCCACCCCATCCCAGGGGATAATTCACCCCTCCACTTT
CASSHPIPGDNSPLHF
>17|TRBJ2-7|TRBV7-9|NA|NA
TGTGCCAGCAGCCGTCCCACCGCAGGGGGGAGCTCCTACGAGCAGTACTTC
CASSRPTAGGSSYEQYF
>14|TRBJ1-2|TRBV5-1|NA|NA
TGCGCCAGCAGCTTGGAGGGCCGGGGCTATGGCTACACCTTC
CASSLEGRGYGYTF
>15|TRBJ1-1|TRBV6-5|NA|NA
TGTGCCAGCAGCAAGCAGGGTTTTAGTAACGCTGAAGCTTTCTTT
CASSKQGFSNAEAFF
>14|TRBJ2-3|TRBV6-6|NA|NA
TGTGCCAGCAAGTGGGTAGGGGCAACAGATACGCAGTATTTT
CASKWVGATDTQYF
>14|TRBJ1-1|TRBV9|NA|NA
TGTGCCAGCAGCGCGACAGGTCTAAACACTGAAGCTTTCTTT
CASSATGLNTEAFF
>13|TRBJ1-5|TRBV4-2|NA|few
TGTGCCAGCAGCCAAGATTGGGAGCAGCCCCAGCATTTT
CASSQDWEQPQHF
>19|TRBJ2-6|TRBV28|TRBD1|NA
TGTGCCAGCAGTTCCCGGGGGAGGACAGGGAGCTCTGGGGCCAACGTCCTGACTTTC
CASSSRGRTGSSGANVLTF
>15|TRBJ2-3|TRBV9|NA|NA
TGTGCCAGCAGCGGGCCGGGGGCACCCACAGATACGCAGTATTTT
CASSGPGAPTDTQYF
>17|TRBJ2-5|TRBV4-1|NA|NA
TGCGCCAGCAGCCAAGATGGAACAGGAACGTACCAAGAGACCCAGTACTTC
CASSQDGTGTYQETQYF
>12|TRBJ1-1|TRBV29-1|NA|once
TGCAGCGTTGAAGATAGGAACACTGAAGCTTTCTTT
CSVEDRNTEAFF
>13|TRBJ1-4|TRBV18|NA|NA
TGTGCCAGCTCACCAGGGAAGGGGGAAAAACTGTTTTTT
CASSPGKGEKLFF
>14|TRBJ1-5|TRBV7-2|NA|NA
TGTGCCAGCAGTCCAACTCAGGGTAGACAGCCCCAGCATTTT
CASSPTQGRQPQHF
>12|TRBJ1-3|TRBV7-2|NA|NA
TGTGCCAGCAGCTTCAGTGGAAACACCATATATTTT
CASSFSGNTIYF
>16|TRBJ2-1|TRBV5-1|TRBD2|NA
TGCGCCAGCAGCCTGGCGGGCGGGGGTTCCTACAATGAGCAGTTCTTC
CASSLAGGGSYNEQFF
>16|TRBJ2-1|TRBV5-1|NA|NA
TGCGCCAGCAGCTTGGGGGGACTGATAAGGGGAAATGAGCAGTTCTTC
CASSLGGLIRGNEQFF
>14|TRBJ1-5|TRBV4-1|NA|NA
TGCGCCAGCAGCCAAGTCCTGGTAAATCAGCCCCAGCATTTT
CASSQVLVNQPQHF
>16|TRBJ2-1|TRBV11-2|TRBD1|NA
TGTGCCAGCAGCGTAAGGCCGGGACAGGGGTCCAATGAGCAGTTCTTC
CASSVRPGQGSNEQFF
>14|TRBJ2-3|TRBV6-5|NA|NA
TGTGCCAGCAGGGCACTAGACTGGGCAGATACGCAGTATTTT
CASRALDWADTQYF
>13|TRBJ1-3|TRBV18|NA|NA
TGTGCCAGCTCTCTTAACTCTGGAAACACCATATATTTT
CASSLNSGNTIYF
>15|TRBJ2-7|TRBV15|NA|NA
TGTGCCACCAGCAGAGAAGGACAGACGACCTACGAGCAGTACTTC
CATSREGQTTYEQYF
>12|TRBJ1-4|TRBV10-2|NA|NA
TGCGCCAGCAGTTCAACTAATGAAAAACTGTTTTTT
CASSSTNEKLFF
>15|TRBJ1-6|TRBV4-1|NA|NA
TGCGCCAGCAGCCAAGAAGGCAACACCAATTCACCCCTCCACTTT
CASSQEGNTNSPLHF
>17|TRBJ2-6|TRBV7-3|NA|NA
TGTGCCAGCAGCTCGCGGGGTGGGAGCTCTGGGGCCAACGTCCTGACTTTC
CASSSRGGSSGANVLTF
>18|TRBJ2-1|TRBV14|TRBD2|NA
TGTGCCAGCAGCCAAGTCATGTTGGGACTAGCGAACTACAATGAGCAGTTCTTC
CASSQVMLGLANYNEQFF
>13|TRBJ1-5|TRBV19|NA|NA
TGTGCCAGTAGTACCTCGACAGAACAGCCCCAGCATTTT
CASSTSTEQPQHF
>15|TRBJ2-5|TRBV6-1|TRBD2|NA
TGTGCCAGCAGAAGACTAGCGGGGGCCCAAGAGACCCAGTACTTC
CASRRLAGAQETQYF
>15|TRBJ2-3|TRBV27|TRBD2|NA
TGTGCCAGCATGGGACTAGCGGGGTCGGCAGATACGCAGTATTTT
CASMGLAGSADTQYF
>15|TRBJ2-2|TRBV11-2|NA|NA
TGTGCCAGCAGCTTCGTGCCTTTGGGTTCCGGGGAGCTGTTTTTT
CASSFVPLGSGELFF
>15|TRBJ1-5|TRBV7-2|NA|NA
TGTGCCAGCAGCTTGACAGGAGTTAGCAATCAGCCCCAGCATTTT
CASSLTGVSNQPQHF
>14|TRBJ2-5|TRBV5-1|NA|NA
TGCGCCAGCAGCTTGCAGGCAGTCGAAGAGACCCAGTACTTC
CASSLQAVEETQYF
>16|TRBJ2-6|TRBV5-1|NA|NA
TGCGCCAGCAGCTTGAGCAGTTACTCTGGGGCCAACGTCCTGACTTTC
CASSLSSYSGANVLTF
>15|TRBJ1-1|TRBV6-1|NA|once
TGTGCCAGCAGTGTAAGGTCAGGGGTGAACACTGAAGCTTTCTTT
CASSVRSGVNTEAFF
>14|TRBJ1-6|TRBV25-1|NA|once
TGTGCCAGCACTCCGGGACTTTATAATTCACCCCTCCACTTT
CASTPGLYNSPLHF
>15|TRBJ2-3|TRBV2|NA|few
TGTGCCAGCAACTTAGTCGGGGTGGGCACAGATACGCAGTATTTT
CASNLVGVGTDTQYF
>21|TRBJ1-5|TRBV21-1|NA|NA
TGTGCCAGCAGCAAAGCGGAGACAGCCCGTTCGGTGAGATTTAGCAATCAGCCCCAGCATTTT
CASSKAETARSVRFSNQPQHF
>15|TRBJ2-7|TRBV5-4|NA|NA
TGTGCCCATCCTATGCCCGCAGGTCATTACTACGAGCAGTACTTC
CAHPMPAGHYYEQYF
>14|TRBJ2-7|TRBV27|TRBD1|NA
TGTGCCACCCGAGAGGTGAGACAGGGTCAAGAGCAGTACTTC
CATREVRQGQEQYF
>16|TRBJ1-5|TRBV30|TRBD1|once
TGTGCCTGCGCGACAGGGGGAGCTTATAGCAATCAGCCCCAGCATTTT
CACATGGAYSNQPQHF
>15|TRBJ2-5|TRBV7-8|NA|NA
TGTGCCAGCAGCTCCTACGGGCGGTTTCCAGAGACCCAGTACTTC
CASSSYGRFPETQYF
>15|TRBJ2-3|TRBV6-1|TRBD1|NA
TGTGCCAGCAGTGACACCGGGACAGGCACAGATACGCAGTATTTT
CASSDTGTGTDTQYF
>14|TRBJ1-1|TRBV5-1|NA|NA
TGCGCCAGCAGCTTGGCCAACGACAGACTAGAAGCTTTCTTT
CASSLANDRLEAFF
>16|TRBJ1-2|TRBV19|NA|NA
TGTGCCAGTAGTCCGAGAGCCAGGGCTCTTAACTATGGCTACACCTTC
CASSPRARALNYGYTF